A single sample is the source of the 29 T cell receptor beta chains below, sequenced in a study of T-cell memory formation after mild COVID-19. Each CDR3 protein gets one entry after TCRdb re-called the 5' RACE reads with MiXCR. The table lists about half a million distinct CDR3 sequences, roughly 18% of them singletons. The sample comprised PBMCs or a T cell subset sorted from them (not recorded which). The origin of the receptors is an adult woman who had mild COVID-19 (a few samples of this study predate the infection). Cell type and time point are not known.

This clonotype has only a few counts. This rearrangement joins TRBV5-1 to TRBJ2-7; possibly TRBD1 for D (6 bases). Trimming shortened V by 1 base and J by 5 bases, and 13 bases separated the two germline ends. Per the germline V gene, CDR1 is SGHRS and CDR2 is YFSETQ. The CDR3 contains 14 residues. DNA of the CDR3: TGCGCCAGCAGCTTGCAGGGGCTTGAGAACGAGCAGTACTTC. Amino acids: CASSLQGLENEQYF.

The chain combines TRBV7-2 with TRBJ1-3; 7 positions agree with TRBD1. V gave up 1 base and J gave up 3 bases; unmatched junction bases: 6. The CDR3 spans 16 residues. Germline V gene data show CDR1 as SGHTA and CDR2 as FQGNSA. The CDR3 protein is CASSLGARGFGNTIYF. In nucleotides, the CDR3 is TGTGCCAGCAGCTTAGGGGCCAGGGGGTTTGGAAACACCATATATTTT.

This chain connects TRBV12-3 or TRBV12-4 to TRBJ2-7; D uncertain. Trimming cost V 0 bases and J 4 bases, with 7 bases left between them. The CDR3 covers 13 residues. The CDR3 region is CASSLARKYEQYF. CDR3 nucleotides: TGTGCCAGCAGTTTAGCCAGGAAATACGAGCAGTACTTC.

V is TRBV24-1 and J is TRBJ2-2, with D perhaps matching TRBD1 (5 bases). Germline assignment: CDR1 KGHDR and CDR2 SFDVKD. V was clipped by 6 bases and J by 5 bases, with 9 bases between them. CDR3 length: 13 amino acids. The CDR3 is CATSSTVTGELFF. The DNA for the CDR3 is TGTGCCACCAGTTCGACAGTGACCGGGGAGCTGTTTTTT.

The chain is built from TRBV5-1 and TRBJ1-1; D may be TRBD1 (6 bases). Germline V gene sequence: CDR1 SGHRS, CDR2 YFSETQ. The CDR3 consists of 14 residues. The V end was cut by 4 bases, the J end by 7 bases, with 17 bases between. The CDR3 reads CASSDGGRGNEAFF. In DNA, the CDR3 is TGCGCCAGCAGCGACGGGGGGCGCGGAAATGAAGCTTTCTTT.

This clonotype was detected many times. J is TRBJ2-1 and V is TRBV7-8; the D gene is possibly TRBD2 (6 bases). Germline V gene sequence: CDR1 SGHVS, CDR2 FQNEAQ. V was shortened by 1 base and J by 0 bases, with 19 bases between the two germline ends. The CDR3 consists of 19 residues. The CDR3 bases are TGTGCCAGCAGCTTAGTAGGTAGCGCGTTCGGGAGCTCCTACAATGAGCAGTTCTTC. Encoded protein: CASSLVGSAFGSSYNEQFF.

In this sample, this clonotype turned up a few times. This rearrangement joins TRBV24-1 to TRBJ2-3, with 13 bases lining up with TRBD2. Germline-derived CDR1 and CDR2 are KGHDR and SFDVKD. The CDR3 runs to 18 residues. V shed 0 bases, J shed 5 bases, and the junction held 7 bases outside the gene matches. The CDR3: CATSDLGTSGESVDTQYF. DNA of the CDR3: TGTGCCACCAGTGATTTGGGGACTAGCGGGGAGTCAGTAGATACGCAGTATTTT.

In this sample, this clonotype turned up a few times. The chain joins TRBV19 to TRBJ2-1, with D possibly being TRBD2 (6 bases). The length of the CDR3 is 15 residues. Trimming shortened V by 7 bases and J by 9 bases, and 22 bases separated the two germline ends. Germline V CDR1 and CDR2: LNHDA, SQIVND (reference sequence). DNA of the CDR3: TGTGCCAGTAATCTACGGGACTCACGCGCGGCTGAGCAGTTCTTC. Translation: CASNLRDSRAAEQFF.

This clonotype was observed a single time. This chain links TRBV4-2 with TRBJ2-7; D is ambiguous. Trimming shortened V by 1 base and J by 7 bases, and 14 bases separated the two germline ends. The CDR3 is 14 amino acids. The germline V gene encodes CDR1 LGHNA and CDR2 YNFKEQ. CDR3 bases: TGTGCCAGCAGCCAAGCACCGGCTCTGGGTGAGCAGTACTTC. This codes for CASSQAPALGEQYF.

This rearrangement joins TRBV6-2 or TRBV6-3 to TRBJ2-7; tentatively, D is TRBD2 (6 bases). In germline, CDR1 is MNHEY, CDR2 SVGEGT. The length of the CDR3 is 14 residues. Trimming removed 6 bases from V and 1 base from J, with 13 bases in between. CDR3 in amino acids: CASSPPSASYEQYF. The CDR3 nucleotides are TGTGCCAGCAGCCCCCCTAGCGCTTCCTACGAGCAGTACTTC.

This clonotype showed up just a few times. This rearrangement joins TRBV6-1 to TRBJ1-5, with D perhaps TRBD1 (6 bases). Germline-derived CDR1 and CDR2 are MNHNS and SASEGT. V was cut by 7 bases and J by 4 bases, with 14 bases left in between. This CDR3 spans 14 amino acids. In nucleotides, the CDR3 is TGTGCCAGCACCGAAGGCACAGGGAATCAGCCCCAGCATTTT. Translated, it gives CASTEGTGNQPQHF.

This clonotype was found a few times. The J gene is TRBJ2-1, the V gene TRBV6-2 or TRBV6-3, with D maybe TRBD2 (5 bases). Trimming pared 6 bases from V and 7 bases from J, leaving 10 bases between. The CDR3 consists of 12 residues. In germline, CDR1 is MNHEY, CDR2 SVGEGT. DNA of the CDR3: TGTGCCAGCAGGGACTTGTGGAATGAGCAGTTCTTC. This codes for CASRDLWNEQFF.

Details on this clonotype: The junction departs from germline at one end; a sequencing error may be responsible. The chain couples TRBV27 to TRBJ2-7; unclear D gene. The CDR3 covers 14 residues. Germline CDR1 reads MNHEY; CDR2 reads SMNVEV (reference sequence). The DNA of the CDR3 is TGTGCCAGCAGCTTATCATCCGCCTCCTACGAGCAGTACTTC. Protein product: CASSLSSASYEQYF.

The CDR3 is CASSEEAGTSHEQYF. The DNA of the CDR3 is TGTGCCAGCAGTGAAGAGGCCGGGACTTCCCACGAGCAGTACTTC. V gene TRBV6-1 combines with J gene TRBJ2-7; D is possibly TRBD2 (6 bases). Germline CDR1 MNHNS, CDR2 SASEGT. This CDR3 has 15 amino acids. V was trimmed by 1 base and J by 5 bases, leaving 15 bases between them.

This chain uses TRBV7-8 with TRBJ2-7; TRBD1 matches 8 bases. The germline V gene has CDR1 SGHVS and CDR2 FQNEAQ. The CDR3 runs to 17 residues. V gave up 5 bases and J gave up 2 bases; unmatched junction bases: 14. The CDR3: CASSQTSWTGMPYEQYF. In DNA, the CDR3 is TGTGCCAGCAGCCAGACCTCCTGGACAGGGATGCCCTACGAGCAGTACTTC.

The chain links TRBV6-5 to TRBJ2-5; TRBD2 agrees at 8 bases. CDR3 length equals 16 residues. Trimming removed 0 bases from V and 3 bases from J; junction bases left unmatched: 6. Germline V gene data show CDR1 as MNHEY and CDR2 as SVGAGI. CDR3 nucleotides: TGTGCCAGCAGTTACTCGGTAGGACTAGCCGAAGAGACCCAGTACTTC. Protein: CASSYSVGLAEETQYF.

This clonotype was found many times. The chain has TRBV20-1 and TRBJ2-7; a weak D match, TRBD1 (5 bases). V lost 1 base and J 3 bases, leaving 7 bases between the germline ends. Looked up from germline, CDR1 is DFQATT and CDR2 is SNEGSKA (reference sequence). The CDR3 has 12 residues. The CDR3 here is CSARAQGYEQYF. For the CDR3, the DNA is TGCAGTGCTAGAGCCCAGGGCTACGAGCAGTACTTC.

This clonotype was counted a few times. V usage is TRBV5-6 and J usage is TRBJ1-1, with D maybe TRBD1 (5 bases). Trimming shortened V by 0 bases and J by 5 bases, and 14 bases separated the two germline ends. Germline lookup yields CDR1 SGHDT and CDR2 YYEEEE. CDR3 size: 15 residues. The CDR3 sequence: CASSLVQGGRTEAFF. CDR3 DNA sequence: TGTGCCAGCAGCTTGGTTCAGGGCGGGAGGACTGAAGCTTTCTTT.

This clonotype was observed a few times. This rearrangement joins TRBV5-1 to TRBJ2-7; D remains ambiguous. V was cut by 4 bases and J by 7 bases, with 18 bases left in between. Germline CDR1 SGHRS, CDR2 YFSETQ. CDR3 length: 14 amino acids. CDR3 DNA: TGCGCCAGCAGCGAAGTACCAGGTCTGGAGGAGCAGTACTTC. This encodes CASSEVPGLEEQYF.

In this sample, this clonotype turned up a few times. Written as DNA, the CDR3 is TGCGCCAGCAGCCAAGGCCTACTAGCGCCAGATACGCAGTATTTT. Its protein is CASSQGLLAPDTQYF. The chain has TRBV4-3 and TRBJ2-3; TRBD2 matches at 7 bases. The CDR3 consists of 15 residues. With V trimmed by 1 base and J by 4 bases, 5 bases remained unmatched. Germline V CDR1 and CDR2: LGHNA, YSLEER.

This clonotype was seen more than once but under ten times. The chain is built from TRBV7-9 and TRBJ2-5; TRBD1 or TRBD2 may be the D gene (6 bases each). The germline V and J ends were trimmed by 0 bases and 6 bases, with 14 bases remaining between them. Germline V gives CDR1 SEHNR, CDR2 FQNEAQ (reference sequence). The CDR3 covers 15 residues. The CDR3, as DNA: TGTGCCAGCAGCTTAGCGGGGGGCCGAGGAAAGACCCAGTACTTC. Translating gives CASSLAGGRGKTQYF.

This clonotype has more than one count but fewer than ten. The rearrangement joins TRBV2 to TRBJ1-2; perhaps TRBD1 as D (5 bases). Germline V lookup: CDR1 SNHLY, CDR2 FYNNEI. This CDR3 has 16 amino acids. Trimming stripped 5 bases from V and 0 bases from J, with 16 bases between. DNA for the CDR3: TGTGCCAGCAGTAGAGAGACGGACACTACTAACTATGGCTACACCTTC. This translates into CASSRETDTTNYGYTF.

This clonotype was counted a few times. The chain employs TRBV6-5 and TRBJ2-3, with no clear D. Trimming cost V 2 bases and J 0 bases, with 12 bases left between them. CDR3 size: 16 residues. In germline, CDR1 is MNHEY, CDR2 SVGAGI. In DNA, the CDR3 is TGTGCCAGCAGTTACACGTATGACTCTAGCACAGATACGCAGTATTTT. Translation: CASSYTYDSSTDTQYF.

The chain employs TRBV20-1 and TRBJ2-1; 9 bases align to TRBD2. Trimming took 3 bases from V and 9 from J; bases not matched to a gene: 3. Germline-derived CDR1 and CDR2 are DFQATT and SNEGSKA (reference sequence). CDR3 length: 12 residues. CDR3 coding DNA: TGCAGTGCTAGGCGGGGGGGGATTGAGCAGTTCTTC. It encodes CSARRGGIEQFF.

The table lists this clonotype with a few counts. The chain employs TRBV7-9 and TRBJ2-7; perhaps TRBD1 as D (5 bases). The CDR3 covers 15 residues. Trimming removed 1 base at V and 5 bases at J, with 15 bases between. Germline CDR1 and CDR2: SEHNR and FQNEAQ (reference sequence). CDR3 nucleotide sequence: TGTGCCAGCAGCTTAGAAGGGTTCAGGGCCCACGAGCAGTACTTC. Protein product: CASSLEGFRAHEQYF. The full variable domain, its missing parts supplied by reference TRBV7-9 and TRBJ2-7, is DTGVSQNPRHKITKRGQNVTFRCDPISEHNRLYWYRQTLGQGPEFLTYFQNEAQLEKSRLLSDRFSAERPKGSFSTLEIQRTEQGDSAMYLCASSLEGFRAHEQYFGPGTRLTVT.

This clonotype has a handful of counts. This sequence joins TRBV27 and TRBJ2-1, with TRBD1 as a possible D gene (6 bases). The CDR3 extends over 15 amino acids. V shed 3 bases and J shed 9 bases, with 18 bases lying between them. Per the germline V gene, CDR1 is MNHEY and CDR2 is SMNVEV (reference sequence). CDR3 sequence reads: CASSLAGVRRSEQFF. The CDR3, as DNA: TGTGCCAGCAGTTTGGCAGGGGTACGACGGAGTGAGCAGTTCTTC.

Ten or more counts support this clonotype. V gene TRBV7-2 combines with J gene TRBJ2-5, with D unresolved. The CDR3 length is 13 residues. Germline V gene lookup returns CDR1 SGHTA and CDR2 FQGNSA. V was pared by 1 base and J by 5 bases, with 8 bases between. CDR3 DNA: TGTGCCAGCAGCTTAGGATTAGGGGAGACCCAGTACTTC. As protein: CASSLGLGETQYF.

The CDR3 coding sequence is TGCAGTGCTAGAGATCGGGAGGTACTGAACTATGGCTACACCTTC. As protein: CSARDREVLNYGYTF. V usage is TRBV20-1 and J usage is TRBJ1-2, with no clear D. The V end lost 0 bases, the J end lost 2 bases, and 13 bases lay between the germline ends. The CDR3 sequence is 15 residues long. Germline CDR1 is DFQATT and CDR2 is SNEGSKA (reference sequence).

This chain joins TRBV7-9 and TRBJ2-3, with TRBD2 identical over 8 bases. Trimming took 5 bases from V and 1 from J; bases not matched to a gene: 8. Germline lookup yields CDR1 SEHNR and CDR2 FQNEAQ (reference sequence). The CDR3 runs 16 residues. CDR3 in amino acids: CASSPPRGGGTDTQYF. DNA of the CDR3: TGTGCCAGCAGCCCCCCCCGGGGGGGCGGCACAGATACGCAGTATTTT.